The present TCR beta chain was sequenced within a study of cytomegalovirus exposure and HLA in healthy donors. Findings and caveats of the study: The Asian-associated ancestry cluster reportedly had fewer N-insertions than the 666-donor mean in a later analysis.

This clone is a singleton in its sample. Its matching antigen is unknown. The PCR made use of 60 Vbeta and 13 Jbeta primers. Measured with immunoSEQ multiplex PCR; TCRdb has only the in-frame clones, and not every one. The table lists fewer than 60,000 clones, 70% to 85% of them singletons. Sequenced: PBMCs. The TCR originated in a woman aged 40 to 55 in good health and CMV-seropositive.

CDR3 residues: CASSSKTGGNYNEQFF. In nucleotides, the CDR3 is TGTGCCAGCAGCTCGAAGACCGGGGGAAACTACAATGAGCAGTTCTTC. This sequence joins TRBV9 and TRBJ2-1, with D possibly being TRBD2 (6 bases). Germline CDR1 reads SGDLS; CDR2 reads YYNGEE. This CDR3 is built from 16 residues. Trimming left V 4 bases short and J 3 bases short, with 17 bases between.